The rows below give T cell receptor beta chains drawn from one sample of a study of CD8 T cells in Susac syndrome. TCRdb reprocessed the immunoSEQ multiplex PCR reads via MiXCR and lists one record per CDR3 protein. The table lists 110,000 to 150,000 distinct CDR3 sequences, approximately 96% of them singletons, with over 0.075% in the top ten. Sequenced input: CD4+ T cells from PBMCs. The receptors come from a human donor with Susac syndrome. Each CDR3 is given with its conserved first and last residue. D genes are given only for firm matches. Clone size, where shown, is once, few, many, or a class for clones that have expanded.

.	.	TRBV19	TRBJ1-2	TGTGCCAGTAGTATTAGCCGCTTCGGGGACTATGGCTACACCTTC	CASSISRFGDYGYTF
.	.	TRBV2	TRBJ1-5	TGTGCCAGCAAGGACAGCGTGGTTGGTGGTACCCAGCATTTT	CASKDSVVGGTQHF
.	.	TRBV3-1	TRBJ2-6	TGTGCCAGCAGTCAGACCTCTGGGGCCAACGTCCTGACTTTC	CASSQTSGANVLTF
.	.	TRBV6-5	TRBJ1-4	TGTGCCAGCAGCCGCTCGGGGGGGTATAATGAAAAACTGTTTTTT	CASSRSGGYNEKLFF
.	.	TRBV15	TRBJ2-3	TGTGCCACCAGCAGAGTAGGCGGCAGGGCCACAGATACGCAGTATTTT	CATSRVGGRATDTQYF
.	TRBD1	TRBV29-1	TRBJ1-2	TGCAGCGTTGCCAAGGGACAGGGTTTCCTAGGCTACACCTTC	CSVAKGQGFLGYTF
.	.	TRBV6-4	TRBJ2-2	TGTGCCAGCAGTCCAGCCCCGGGGAACGGGGAGCTGTTTTTT	CASSPAPGNGELFF
.	.	TRBV11-2	TRBJ2-1	TGTGCCAGCAGCTTAGCTCAAGAGCAGTTCTTC	CASSLAQEQFF
.	TRBD2	TRBV7-9	TRBJ2-7	TGTGCCAGCAGCTCAAGGACTAGCGGGGGCTACGACGAGCAGTACTTC	CASSSRTSGGYDEQYF
.	.	TRBV20-1	TRBJ2-7	TGCAGTGCTAGAGACCGGAGGCTAGGATTGCACGAGCAGTACTTC	CSARDRRLGLHEQYF
.	.	TRBV4-1	TRBJ1-1	TGCGCCAGCAGCCAAGCCTCACTAATGAACACTGAAGCTTTCTTT	CASSQASLMNTEAFF
.	.	TRBV5-1	TRBJ2-7	TGCGCCAGCAGCTTGGGACAGCATGCCTACGAGCAGTACTTC	CASSLGQHAYEQYF
.	TRBD1	TRBV20-1	TRBJ1-1	TGCAGTGCTGCCACAGGGGAAACTGAAGCTTTCTTT	CSAATGETEAFF
.	.	TRBV29-1	TRBJ2-7	TGCAGCGTTGAGCCAGGGCCCTTACACTACGAGCAGTACTTC	CSVEPGPLHYEQYF
.	.	TRBV20-1	TRBJ2-7	TGCAGTGCTCCCCCGACAGGTCCTGAGGAGCAGTACTTC	CSAPPTGPEEQYF
.	.	TRBV6-5	TRBJ2-5	TGTGCCAGCAGTTACTCGACTTTAGGGACAGAGACCCAGTACTTC	CASSYSTLGTETQYF
.	.	TRBV7-9	TRBJ1-6	TGTGCCAGCAGAGGTCGGGATAATTCACCCCTCCACTTT	CASRGRDNSPLHF
.	TRBD2	TRBV18	TRBJ2-3	TGTGCCAGCTCACCACCGAGACTAGCCTACACAGATACGCAGTATTTT	CASSPPRLAYTDTQYF
.	TRBD1	TRBV27	TRBJ1-2	TGTGCCAGCAGTTTGGGACAGGGTCTTTACTATGGCTACACCTTC	CASSLGQGLYYGYTF
.	.	TRBV3-1	TRBJ1-5	TGTGCCAGCAGCCAAGCAGCCGGTCAGCCCCAGCATTTT	CASSQAAGQPQHF
once	.	TRBV3-1	TRBJ2-3	TGTGCCAGCCTAGGGCGGCATACGCAGTATTTT	CASLGRHTQYF
.	.	TRBV4-1	TRBJ2-7	TGCGCCAGCAGCCAACTTGGAGGGTATGCGCAGTACTTC	CASSQLGGYAQYF
.	TRBD1	TRBV6-1	TRBJ1-2	TGTGCCAGCACCGGACAGGGGGGCAACTATGGCTACACCTTC	CASTGQGGNYGYTF
once	.	TRBV29-1	TRBJ1-4	TGCAGCGTTGACGGGGGCGCTAATGAAAAACTGTTTTTT	CSVDGGANEKLFF
.	.	TRBV11-2	TRBJ1-6	TGTGCCAGCACCCCGAGTGTGCTTAGATCCTATAATTCACCCCTCCACTTT	CASTPSVLRSYNSPLHF
once	.	TRBV3-1	TRBJ2-1	TGTGCCAGCAGCTTGAAAAATGAGCAGTTCTTC	CASSLKNEQFF
.	TRBD1	TRBV20-1	TRBJ1-1	TGCAGTGCTAGAGAGGGGACAGGCGGGAAGCCTGAAGCTTTCTTT	CSAREGTGGKPEAFF
.	.	TRBV18	TRBJ2-2	TGTGCCAGCTCACCACAGTCCAGGAACACCGGGGAGCTGTTTTTT	CASSPQSRNTGELFF
.	TRBD1	TRBV29-1	TRBJ1-1	TGCAGCGTTGAAGGGACAGGAGGTTTGGACACTGAAGCTTTCTTT	CSVEGTGGLDTEAFF
.	TRBD1	TRBV18	TRBJ1-2	TGTGCCAGCTCACCAGGGACAGATACTAACTATGGCTACACCTTC	CASSPGTDTNYGYTF
.	TRBD1	TRBV9	TRBJ1-2	TGTGCCAGCAGCACAGGGGGTAACTATGGCTACACCTTC	CASSTGGNYGYTF
once	.	TRBV15	TRBJ2-3	TGTGCCACCAGCAGATTTATAGAAGATACGCAGTATTTT	CATSRFIEDTQYF
.	.	TRBV4-1	TRBJ2-3	TGCGCCAGCAGCCAAGGCTCTAGCAGGCCTAGCACAGATACGCAGTATTTT	CASSQGSSRPSTDTQYF
few	TRBD1	TRBV12-3/TRBV12-4	TRBJ1-5	TGTGCCAGCTCACTGACAGGGGGCAATCAGCCCCAGCATTTT	CASSLTGGNQPQHF
.	.	TRBV10-3	TRBJ1-5	TGTGCCATCAGCGGTTCCCTTGGGGACGGTGATCAGCCCCAGCATTTT	CAISGSLGDGDQPQHF
.	.	TRBV24-1	TRBJ2-5	TGTGCCACCAGTGACGCGGGCCAAGGGGCTTCCCAAGAGACCCAGTACTTC	CATSDAGQGASQETQYF
.	TRBD1	TRBV29-1	TRBJ2-5	TGCAGCGTTTGGGGGGACAGGAGCTCTGAGACCCAGTACTTC	CSVWGDRSSETQYF
.	.	TRBV2	TRBJ2-7	TGTGCCAGCAGCGCAGACATGCCCTACGAGCAGTACTTC	CASSADMPYEQYF
.	TRBD2	TRBV6-5	TRBJ2-1	TGTGCCAGCAGTTACCCCGCTAGCGGGAGGAGGAGCTCCTACAATGAGCAGTTCTTC	CASSYPASGRRSSYNEQFF
.	.	TRBV25-1	TRBJ2-7	TGTGCCAGCAGTGACTCCGGGACGGGAAACTACGAGCAGTACTTC	CASSDSGTGNYEQYF